This TCR beta chain was captured by sequencing in a study of CD8 T cells in ankylosing spondylitis. Study findings and constraints: In ankylosing spondylitis blood, a motif of roughly 8 highly homologous TCR beta variants appeared characteristic. Reportedly, disease-linked clones are significantly enriched in ankylosing spondylitis patients' matched synovial fluid.

This clonotype was detected only a few times. What it recognizes is unknown. The TCR beta libraries were generated through quantitative 5'-RACE incorporating molecular barcodes. TCRdb re-called the 5' RACE reads through MiXCR, storing one row per CDR3 protein. The sample has about 200,000 distinct CDR3 sequences, 9.5% to 15% seen once; the top ten hold 15% to 20%. The CDR3 runs to 14 residues. Unmatched junction bases numbered 3, after V lost 4 bases and J lost 4 bases. Germline loops: CDR1 SGHVS, CDR2 FNYEAQ. This rearrangement joins TRBV7-6 to TRBJ2-1; 8 nucleotides match TRBD2. The specimen was blood, either unsorted or a sorted T cell fraction (not recorded which). The sequence was obtained from a male donor with ankylosing spondylitis or in good health (not recorded which). The CDR3 is CASSWASGYNEQFF. The CDR3 DNA reads TGTGCCAGCAGCTGGGCTAGCGGGTACAATGAGCAGTTCTTC.